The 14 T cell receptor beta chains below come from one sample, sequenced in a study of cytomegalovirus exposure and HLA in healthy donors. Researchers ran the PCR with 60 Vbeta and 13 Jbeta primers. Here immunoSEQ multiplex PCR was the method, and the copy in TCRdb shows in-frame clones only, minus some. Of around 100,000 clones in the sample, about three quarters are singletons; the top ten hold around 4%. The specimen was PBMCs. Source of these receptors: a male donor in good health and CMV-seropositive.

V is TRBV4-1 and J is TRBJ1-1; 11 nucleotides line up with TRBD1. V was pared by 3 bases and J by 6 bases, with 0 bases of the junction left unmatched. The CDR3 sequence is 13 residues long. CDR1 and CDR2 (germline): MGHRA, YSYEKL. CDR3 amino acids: CASSQDRGPEAFF. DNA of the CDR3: TGCGCCAGCAGCCAGGACAGGGGGCCTGAAGCTTTCTTT.

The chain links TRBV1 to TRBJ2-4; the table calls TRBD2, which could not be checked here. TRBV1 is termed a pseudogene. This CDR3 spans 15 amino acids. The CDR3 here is CTSIPPRDYENIQYF. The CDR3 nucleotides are TGCACCAGCATTCCCCCCCGGGATTACGAAAACATTCAGTACTTC.

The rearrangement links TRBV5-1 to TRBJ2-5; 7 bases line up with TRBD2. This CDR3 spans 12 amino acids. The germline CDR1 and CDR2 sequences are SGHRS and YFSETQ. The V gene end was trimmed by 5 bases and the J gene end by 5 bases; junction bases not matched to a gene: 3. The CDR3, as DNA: TGCGCCAGCAGTTTTAGCGGGGAGACCCAGTACTTC. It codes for CASSFSGETQYF.

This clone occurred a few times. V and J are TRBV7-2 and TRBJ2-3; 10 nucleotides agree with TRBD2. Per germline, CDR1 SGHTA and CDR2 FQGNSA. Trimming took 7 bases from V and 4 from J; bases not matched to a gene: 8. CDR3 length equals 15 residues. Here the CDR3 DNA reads TGTGCCAGCATCGTCCTAGCGGGAGCGGCAGATACGCAGTATTTT. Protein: CASIVLAGAADTQYF. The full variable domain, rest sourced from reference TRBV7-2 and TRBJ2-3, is GAGVSQSPSNKVTEKGKDVELRCDPISGHTALYWYRQSLGQGLEFLIYFQGNSAPDKSGLPSDRFSAERTGGSVSTLTIQRTQQEDSAVYLCASIVLAGAADTQYFGPGTRLTVL.

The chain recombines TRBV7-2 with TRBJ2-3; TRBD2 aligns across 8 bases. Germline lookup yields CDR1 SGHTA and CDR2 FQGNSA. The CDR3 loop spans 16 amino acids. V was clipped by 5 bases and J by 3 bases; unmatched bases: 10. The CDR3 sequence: CASSDRREARTDTQYF. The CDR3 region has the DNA TGTGCCAGCAGCGACCGGCGGGAGGCGAGGACAGATACGCAGTATTTT. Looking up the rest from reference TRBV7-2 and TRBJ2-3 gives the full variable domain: GAGVSQSPSNKVTEKGKDVELRCDPISGHTALYWYRQSLGQGLEFLIYFQGNSAPDKSGLPSDRFSAERTGGSVSTLTIQRTQQEDSAVYLCASSDRREARTDTQYFGPGTRLTVL.

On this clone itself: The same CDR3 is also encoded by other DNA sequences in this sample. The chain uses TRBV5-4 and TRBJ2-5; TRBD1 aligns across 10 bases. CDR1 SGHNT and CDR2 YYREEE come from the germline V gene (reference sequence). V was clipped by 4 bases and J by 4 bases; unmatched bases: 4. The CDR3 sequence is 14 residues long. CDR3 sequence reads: CASSPGQGRETQYF. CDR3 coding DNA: TGTGCCAGCAGCCCGGGACAGGGGCGAGAGACCCAGTACTTC.

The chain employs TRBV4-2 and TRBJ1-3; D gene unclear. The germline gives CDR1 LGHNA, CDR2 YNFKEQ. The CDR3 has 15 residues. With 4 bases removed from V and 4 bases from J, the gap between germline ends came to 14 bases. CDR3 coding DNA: TGTGCCAGCAGCCCCATCGGAGGCGGCGGAAACACCATATATTTT. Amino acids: CASSPIGGGGNTIYF.

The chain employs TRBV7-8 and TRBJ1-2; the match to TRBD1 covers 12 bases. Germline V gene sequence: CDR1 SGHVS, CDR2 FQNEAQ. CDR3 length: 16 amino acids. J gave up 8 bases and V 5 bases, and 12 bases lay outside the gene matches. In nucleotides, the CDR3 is TGTGCCAGCAGCCACGAGGGACAGGGGGCCTCTCGGGGCTACACCTTC. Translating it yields CASSHEGQGASRGYTF.

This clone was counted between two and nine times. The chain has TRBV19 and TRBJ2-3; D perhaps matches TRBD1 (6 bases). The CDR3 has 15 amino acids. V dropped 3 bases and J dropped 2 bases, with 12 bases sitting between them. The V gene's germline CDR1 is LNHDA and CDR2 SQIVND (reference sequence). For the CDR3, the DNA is TGTGCCAGTAGTATTTTGACAGGTGCCACAGATACGCAGTATTTT. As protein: CASSILTGATDTQYF.

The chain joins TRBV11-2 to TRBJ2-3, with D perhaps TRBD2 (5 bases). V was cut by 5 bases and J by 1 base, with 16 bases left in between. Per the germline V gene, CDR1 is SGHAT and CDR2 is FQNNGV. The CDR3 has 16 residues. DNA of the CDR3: TGTGCCAGCAGCCCAAGTGGAGGTCGGGGCACAGATACGCAGTATTTT. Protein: CASSPSGGRGTDTQYF. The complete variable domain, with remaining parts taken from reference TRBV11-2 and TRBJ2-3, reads EAGVAQSPRYKIIEKRQSVAFWCNPISGHATLYWYQQILGQGPKLLIQFQNNGVVDDSQLPKDRFSAERLKGVDSTLKIQPAKLEDSAVYLCASSPSGGRGTDTQYFGPGTRLTVL.

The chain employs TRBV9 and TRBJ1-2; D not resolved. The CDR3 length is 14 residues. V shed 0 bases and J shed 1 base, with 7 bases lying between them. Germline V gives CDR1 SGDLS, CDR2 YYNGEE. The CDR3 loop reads CASSVDVGNYGYTF. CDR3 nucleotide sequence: TGTGCCAGCAGCGTAGATGTCGGTAACTATGGCTACACCTTC.

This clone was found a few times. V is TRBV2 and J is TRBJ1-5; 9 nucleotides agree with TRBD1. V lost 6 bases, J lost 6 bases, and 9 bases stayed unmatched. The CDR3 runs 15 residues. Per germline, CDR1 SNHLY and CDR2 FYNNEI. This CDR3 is CASSINRGLSQPQHF. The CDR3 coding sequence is TGTGCCAGCAGCATAAACAGGGGGCTGAGTCAGCCCCAGCATTTT.

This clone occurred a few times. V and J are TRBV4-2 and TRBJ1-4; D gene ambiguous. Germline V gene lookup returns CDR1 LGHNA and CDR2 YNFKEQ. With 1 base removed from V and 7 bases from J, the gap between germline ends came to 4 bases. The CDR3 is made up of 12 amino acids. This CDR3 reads CASSQVSEKLFF. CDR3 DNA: TGTGCCAGCAGCCAAGTTAGTGAAAAACTGTTTTTT.

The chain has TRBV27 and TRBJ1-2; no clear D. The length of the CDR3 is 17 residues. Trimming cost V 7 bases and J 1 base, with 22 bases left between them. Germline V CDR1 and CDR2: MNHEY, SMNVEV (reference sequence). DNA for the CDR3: TGTGCCAGCACCGACGGTTCCGGCAACGGGATTAACTATGGCTACACCTTC. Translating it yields CASTDGSGNGINYGYTF.